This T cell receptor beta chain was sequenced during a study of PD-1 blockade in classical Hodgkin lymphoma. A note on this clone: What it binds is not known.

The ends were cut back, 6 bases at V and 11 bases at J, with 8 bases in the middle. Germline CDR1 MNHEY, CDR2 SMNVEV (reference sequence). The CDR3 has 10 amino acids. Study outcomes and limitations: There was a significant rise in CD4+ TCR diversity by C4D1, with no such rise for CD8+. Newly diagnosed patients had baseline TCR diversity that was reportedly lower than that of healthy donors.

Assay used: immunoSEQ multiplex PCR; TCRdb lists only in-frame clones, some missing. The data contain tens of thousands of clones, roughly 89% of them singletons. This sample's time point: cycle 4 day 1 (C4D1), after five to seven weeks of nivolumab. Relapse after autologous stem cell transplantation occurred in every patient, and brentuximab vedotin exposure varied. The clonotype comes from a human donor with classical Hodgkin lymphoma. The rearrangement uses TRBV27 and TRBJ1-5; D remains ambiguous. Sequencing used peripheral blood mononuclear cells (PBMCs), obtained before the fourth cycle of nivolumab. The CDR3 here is CASRGGTQHF. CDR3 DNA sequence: TGTGCCAGCAGAGGAGGGACCCAGCATTTT.